This T cell receptor beta chain is drawn from a study of T cells expressing NK-cell markers. From germline, CDR1 is SGHVS and CDR2 FNYEAQ. The CDR3 loop spans 16 amino acids. Using the 5' RACE reads, TCRdb records one entry per CDR3 protein without DNA. The listing records 300,000 to 500,000 distinct CDR3 sequences. This sequence originates from a woman aged 50 to 60 in good health. The specimen was blood T cells: a sorted CD56 or NKG2C T cell subset, CD4+ or CD8+ T cells, or bulk PBMC T cells (not recorded which). The chain uses TRBV7-6 and TRBJ2-7; the TCRdb D gene call, TRBD1, has no DNA to confirm it. The CDR3 is CASSPLSGQSLSEQYF.